What follows are 3 T cell receptor beta chains derived from one specimen sequenced in a study of T cells in localized non-small cell lung cancer. The table came from immunoSEQ multiplex PCR; TCRdb's copy has only in-frame clones and leaves some out. The data show about 33,000 clones, with approximately 72% seen just once and 35% to 40% held by the top ten. Sequenced here: peripheral blood, sampled before any cancer treatment. All receptors derive from a male donor older than 55 with stage II squamous cell lung carcinoma.

The rearrangement links TRBV5-1 to TRBJ1-1; D unclear. V dropped 0 bases and J dropped 5 bases, with 5 bases sitting between them. The CDR3 has 12 amino acids. CDR1 is SGHRS, CDR2 YFSETQ, per germline. CDR3 DNA: TGCGCCAGCAGCTTGGGGATAACTGAAGCTTTCTTT. Translation: CASSLGITEAFF.

In its sample, this clone was seen a few times. This rearrangement joins TRBV7-6 to TRBJ2-1, with 15 bases lining up with TRBD2. With 5 bases clipped from V and 9 bases from J, the junction kept 2 bases outside the gene matches. Germline V gene data show CDR1 as SGHVS and CDR2 as FNYEAQ. The CDR3 covers 14 residues. The CDR3 bases are TGTGCCAGCAGCGGGGGACTAGCGGGAGGTGAGCAGTTCTTC. Protein product: CASSGGLAGGEQFF. The complete variable domain, with remaining parts taken from reference TRBV7-6 and TRBJ2-1, reads GAGVSQSPRYKVTKRGQDVALRCDPISGHVSLYWYRQALGQGPEFLTYFNYEAQQDKSGLPNDRFSAERPEGSISTLTIQRTEQRDSAMYRCASSGGLAGGEQFFGPGTRLTVL.

This chain uses TRBV7-3 with TRBJ2-1; 8 bases match TRBD2. CDR3 length: 14 residues. J lost 8 bases, V lost 5 bases, and 8 bases had no gene match. Germline V gives CDR1 SGHTA, CDR2 FQGTGA. This CDR3 is CASSPFAGGHEQFF. CDR3 DNA sequence: TGTGCCAGCAGCCCCTTTGCGGGGGGCCATGAGCAGTTCTTC.